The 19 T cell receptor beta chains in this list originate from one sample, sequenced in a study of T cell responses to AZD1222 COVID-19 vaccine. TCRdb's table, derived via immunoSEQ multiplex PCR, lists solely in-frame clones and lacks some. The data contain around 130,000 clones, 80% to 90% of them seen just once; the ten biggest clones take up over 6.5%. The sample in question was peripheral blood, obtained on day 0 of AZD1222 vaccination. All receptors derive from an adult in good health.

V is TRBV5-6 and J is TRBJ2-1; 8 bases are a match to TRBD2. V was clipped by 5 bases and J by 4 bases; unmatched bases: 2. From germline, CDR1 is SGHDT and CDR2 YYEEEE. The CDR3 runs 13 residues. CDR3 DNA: TGTGCCAGCAGTCGGGGGGGTTACAATGAGCAGTTCTTC. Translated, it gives CASSRGGYNEQFF.

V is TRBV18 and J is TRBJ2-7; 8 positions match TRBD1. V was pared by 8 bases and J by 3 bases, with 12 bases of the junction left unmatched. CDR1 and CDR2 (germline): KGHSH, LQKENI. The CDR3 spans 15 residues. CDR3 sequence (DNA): TGTGCCAGCGCTATGACGGGACAGGCAAACTACGAGCAGTACTTC. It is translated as CASAMTGQANYEQYF. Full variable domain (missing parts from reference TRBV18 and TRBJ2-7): NAGVMQNPRHLVRRRGQEARLRCSPMKGHSHVYWYRQLPEEGLKFMVYLQKENIIDESGMPKERFSAEFPKEGPSILRIQQVVRGDSAAYFCASAMTGQANYEQYFGPGTRLTVT.

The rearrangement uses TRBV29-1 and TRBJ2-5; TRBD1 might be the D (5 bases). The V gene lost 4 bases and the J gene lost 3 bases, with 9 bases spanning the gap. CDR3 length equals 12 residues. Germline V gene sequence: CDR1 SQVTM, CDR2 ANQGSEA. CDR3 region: CSVGQKEETQYF. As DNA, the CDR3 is TGCAGCGTTGGACAGAAGGAAGAGACCCAGTACTTC.

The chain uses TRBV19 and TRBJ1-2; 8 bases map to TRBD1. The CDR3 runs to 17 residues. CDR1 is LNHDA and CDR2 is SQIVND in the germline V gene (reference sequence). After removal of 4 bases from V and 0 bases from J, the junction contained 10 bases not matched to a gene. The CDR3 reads CASSTRGQATANYGYTF. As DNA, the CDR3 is TGTGCCAGTAGTACGCGGGGACAGGCAACAGCTAACTATGGCTACACCTTC.

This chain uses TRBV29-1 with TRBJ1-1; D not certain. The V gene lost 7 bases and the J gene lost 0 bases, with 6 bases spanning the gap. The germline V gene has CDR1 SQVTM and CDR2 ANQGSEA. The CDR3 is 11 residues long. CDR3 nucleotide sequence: TGCAGCGGCGCAGTGAACACTGAAGCTTTCTTT. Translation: CSGAVNTEAFF.

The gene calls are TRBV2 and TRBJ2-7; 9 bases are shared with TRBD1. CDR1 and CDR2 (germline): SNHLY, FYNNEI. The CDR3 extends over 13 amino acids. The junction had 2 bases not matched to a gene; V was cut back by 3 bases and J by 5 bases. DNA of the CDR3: TGTGCCAGCAGTGAGGGACAGGGACACGAGCAGTACTTC. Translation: CASSEGQGHEQYF.

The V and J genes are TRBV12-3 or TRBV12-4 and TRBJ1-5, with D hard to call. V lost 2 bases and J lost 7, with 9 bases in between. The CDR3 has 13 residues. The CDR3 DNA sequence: TGTGCCAGCAGTTTACAATTCGTGCAGCCCCAGCATTTT. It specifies CASSLQFVQPQHF.

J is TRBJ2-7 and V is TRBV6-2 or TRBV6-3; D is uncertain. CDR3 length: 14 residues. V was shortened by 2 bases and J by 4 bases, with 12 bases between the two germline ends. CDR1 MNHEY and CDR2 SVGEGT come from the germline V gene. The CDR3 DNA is TGTGCCAGCAGTTACCCGACCCGAAGATACGAGCAGTACTTC. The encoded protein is CASSYPTRRYEQYF.

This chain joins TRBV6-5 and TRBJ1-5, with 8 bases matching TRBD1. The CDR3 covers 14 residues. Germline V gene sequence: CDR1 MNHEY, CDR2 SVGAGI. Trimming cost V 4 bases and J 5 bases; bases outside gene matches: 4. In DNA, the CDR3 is TGTGCCAGCAGTTCGACAGGGGCCGATCAGCCCCAGCATTTT. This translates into CASSSTGADQPQHF.

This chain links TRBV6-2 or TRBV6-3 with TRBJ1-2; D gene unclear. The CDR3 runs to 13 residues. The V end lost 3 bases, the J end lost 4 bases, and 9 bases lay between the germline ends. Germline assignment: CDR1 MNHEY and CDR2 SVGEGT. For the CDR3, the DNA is TGTGCCAGCAGTTATGACCTTGGCTATGGCTACACCTTC. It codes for CASSYDLGYGYTF.

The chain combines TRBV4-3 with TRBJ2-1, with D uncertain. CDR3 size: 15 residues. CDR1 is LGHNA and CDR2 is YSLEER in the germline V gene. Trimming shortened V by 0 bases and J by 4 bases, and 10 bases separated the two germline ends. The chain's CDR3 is CASSQDRAVYNEQFF. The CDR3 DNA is TGCGCCAGCAGCCAAGATCGGGCAGTGTACAATGAGCAGTTCTTC.

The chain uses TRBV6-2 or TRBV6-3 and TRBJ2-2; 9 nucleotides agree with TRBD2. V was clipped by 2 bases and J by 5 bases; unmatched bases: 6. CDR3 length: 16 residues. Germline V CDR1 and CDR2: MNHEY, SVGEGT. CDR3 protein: CASSYEAGGLTGELFF. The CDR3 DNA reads TGTGCCAGCAGTTACGAAGCGGGGGGACTAACCGGGGAGCTGTTTTTT.

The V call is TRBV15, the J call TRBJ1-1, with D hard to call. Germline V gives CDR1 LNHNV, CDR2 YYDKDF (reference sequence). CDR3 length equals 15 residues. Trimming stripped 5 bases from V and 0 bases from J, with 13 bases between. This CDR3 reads CATSPGSGLNTEAFF. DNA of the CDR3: TGTGCCACCAGCCCCGGAAGCGGGCTGAACACTGAAGCTTTCTTT.

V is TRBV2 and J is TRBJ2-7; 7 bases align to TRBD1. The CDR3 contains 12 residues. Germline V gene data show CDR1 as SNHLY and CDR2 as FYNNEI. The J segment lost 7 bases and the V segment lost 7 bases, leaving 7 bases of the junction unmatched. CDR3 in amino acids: CASNRQGYEQYF. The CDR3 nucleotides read TGTGCCAGCAACAGACAGGGTTATGAGCAGTACTTC.

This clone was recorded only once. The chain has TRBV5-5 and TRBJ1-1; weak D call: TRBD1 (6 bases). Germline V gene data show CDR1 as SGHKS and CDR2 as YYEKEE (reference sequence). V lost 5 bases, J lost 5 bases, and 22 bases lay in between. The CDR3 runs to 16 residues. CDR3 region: CASSFSSTGMGTEAFF. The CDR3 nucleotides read TGTGCCAGCAGTTTTTCCTCCACAGGGATGGGAACTGAAGCTTTCTTT.

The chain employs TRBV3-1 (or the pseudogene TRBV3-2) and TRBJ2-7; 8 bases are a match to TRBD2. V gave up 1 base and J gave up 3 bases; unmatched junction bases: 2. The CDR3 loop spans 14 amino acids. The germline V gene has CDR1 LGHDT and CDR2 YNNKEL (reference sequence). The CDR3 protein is CASSQAGGLYEQYF. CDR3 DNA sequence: TGTGCCAGCAGCCAAGCGGGGGGGCTCTACGAGCAGTACTTC.

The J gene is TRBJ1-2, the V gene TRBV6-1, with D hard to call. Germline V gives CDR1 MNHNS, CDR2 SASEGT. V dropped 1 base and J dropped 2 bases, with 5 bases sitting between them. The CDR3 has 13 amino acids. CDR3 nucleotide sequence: TGTGCCAGCAGTGAAGGCCAGAACTATGGCTACACCTTC. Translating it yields CASSEGQNYGYTF.

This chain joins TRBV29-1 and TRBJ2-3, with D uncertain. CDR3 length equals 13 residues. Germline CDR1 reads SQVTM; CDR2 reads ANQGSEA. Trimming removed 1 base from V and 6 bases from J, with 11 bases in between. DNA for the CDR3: TGCAGCGTTGAAGCCGGGTTTGGGGATACGCAGTATTTT. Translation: CSVEAGFGDTQYF.

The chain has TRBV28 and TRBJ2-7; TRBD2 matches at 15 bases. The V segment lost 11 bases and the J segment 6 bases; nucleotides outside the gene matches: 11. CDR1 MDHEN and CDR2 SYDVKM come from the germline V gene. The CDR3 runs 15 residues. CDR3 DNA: TGTGCCGCCCAAGGACTAGCGGGAGGGCGCGGCGAGCAGTACTTC. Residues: CAAQGLAGGRGEQYF.